Only one count was recorded for the clone carrying this TCR beta chain. What it binds is unknown. Sequencing used immunoSEQ multiplex PCR; TCRdb keeps in-frame clones, though not all of them. The data hold 74,000 or so clones, with 90% observed a single time. This record belongs to a study of OX40 agonist ivuxolimab in advanced cancers. General study points: CD4+ and CD8+ blood T cells expanded clonally by week 6 at 0.1 to 3.0 mg/kg. Among the lowest levels of clonal expansion were found in partial responders at 0.1-3.0 mg/kg. Certain nonresponding patients likewise had low normalized T-cell clonal expansion.

V gave up 0 bases and J gave up 3 bases, with 13 bases separating them. The CDR3 totals 15 residues. Germline CDR1 SGHRS, CDR2 YFSETQ. This clonotype originated in an adult with an advanced solid tumor such as melanoma, head and neck, liver or kidney cancer. This chain links TRBV5-1 with TRBJ2-7; D not resolved. This material consisted of CD4+ or CD8+ T cells sorted from blood, taken in a trial of the OX40 agonist ivuxolimab. The CDR3 DNA reads as TGCGCCAGCAGCTTGGAAGGGCCTTCCTACTACGAGCAGTACTTC. Encoded protein: CASSLEGPSYYEQYF.